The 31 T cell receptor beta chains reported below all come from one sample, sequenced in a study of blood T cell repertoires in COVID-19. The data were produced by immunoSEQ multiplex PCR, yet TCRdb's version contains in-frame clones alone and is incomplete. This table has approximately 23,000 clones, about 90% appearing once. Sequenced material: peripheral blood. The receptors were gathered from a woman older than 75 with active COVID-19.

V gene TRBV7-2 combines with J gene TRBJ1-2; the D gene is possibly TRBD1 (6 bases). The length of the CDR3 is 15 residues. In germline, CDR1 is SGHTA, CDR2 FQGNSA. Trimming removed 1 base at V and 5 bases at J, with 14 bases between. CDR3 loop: CASSLGQDKGYGYTF. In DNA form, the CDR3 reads TGTGCCAGCAGCTTAGGACAGGACAAGGGGTATGGCTACACCTTC.

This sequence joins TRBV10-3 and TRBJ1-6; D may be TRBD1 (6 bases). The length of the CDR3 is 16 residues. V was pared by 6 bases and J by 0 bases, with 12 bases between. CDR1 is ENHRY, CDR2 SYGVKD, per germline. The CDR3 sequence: CAISSTGSSYNSPLHF. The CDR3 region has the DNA TGTGCCATCAGCTCGACAGGAAGCTCCTATAATTCACCCCTCCACTTT.

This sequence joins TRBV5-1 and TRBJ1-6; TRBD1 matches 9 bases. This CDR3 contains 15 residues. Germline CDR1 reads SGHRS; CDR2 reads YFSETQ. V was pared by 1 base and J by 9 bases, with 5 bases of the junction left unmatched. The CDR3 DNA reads TGCGCCAGCAGCTTGAAGGGACAGGGTTCTTCACCCCTCCACTTT. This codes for CASSLKGQGSSPLHF.

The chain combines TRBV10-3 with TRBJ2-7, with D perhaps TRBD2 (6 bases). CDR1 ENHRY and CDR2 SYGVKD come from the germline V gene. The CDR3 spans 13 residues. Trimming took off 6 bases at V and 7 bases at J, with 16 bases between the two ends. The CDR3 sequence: CAIRRGGEEEQYF. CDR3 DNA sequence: TGTGCCATCAGACGCGGAGGGGAAGAGGAGCAGTACTTC.

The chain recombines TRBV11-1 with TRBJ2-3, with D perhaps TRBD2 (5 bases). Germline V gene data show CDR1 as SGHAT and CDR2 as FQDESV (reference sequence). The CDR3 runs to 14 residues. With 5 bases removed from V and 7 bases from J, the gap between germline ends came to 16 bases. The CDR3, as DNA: TGTGCCAGCAGCCCTAGCATCGAGGGAAATACGCAGTATTTT. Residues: CASSPSIEGNTQYF.

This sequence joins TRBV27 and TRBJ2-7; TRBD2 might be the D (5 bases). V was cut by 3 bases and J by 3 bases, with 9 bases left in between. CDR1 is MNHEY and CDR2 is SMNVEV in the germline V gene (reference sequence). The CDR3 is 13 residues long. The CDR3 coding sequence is TGTGCCAGCAGTTTCCAGCGGAGCTACGAGCAGTACTTC. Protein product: CASSFQRSYEQYF.

CDR3 sequence reads: CASSLGEDEQFF. DNA of the CDR3: TGTGCCAGCAGTTTGGGGGAGGATGAGCAGTTCTTC. V usage is TRBV27 and J usage is TRBJ2-1; D perhaps matches TRBD2 (6 bases). Germline CDR1 MNHEY, CDR2 SMNVEV (reference sequence). The CDR3 is made up of 12 amino acids. V lost 3 bases to trimming and J lost 8 bases, with 8 bases between them.

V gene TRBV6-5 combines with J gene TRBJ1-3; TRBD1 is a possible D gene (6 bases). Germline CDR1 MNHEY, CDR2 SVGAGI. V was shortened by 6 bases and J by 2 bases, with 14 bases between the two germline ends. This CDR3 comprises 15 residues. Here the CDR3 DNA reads TGTGCCAGCAGGGGAATCGGGACACCTGGAAACACCATATATTTT. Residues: CASRGIGTPGNTIYF.

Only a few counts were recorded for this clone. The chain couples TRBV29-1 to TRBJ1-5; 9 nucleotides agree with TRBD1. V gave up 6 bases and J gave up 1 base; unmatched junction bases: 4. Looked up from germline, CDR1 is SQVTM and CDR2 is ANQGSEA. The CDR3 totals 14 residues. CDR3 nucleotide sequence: TGCAGCGTGGCCGGACAGGGGAGCAATCAGCCCCAGCATTTT. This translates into CSVAGQGSNQPQHF.

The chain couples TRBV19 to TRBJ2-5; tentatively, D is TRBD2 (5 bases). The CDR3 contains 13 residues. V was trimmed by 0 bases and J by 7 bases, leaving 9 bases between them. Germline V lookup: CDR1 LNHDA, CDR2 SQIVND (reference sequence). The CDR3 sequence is CASSIDSGRTQYF. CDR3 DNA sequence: TGTGCCAGTAGTATAGATTCGGGAAGGACCCAGTACTTC.

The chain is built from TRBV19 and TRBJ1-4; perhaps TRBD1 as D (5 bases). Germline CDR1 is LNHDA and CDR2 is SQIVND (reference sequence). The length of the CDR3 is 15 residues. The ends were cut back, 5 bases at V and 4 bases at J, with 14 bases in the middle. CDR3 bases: TGTGCCAGTAGTGATGGGGGAGGCGGTAATGAAAAACTGTTTTTT. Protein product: CASSDGGGGNEKLFF.

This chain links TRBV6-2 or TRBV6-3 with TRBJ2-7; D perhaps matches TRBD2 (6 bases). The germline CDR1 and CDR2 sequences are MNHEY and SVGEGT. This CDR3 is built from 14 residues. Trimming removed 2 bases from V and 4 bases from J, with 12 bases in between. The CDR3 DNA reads TGTGCCAGCAGTTACCCTCTGGAGGGTTACGAGCAGTACTTC. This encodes CASSYPLEGYEQYF.

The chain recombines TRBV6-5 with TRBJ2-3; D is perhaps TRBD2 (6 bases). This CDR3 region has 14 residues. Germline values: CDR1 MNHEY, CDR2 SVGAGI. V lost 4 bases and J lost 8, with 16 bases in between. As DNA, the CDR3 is TGTGCCAGCAGTTCAGGGAACGGGAGACTTACGCAGTATTTT. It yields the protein CASSSGNGRLTQYF.

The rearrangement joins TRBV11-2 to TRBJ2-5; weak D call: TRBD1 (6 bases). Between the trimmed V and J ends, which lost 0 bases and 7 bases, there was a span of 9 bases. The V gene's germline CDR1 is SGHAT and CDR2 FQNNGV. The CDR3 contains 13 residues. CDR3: CASSLEGAGTQYF. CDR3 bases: TGTGCCAGCAGCTTAGAGGGGGCTGGGACCCAGTACTTC.

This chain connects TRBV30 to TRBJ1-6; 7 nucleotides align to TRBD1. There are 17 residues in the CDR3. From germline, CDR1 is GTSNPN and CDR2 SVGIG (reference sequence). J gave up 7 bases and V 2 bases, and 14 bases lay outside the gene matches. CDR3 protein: CAWSSRGQTAKNSPLHF. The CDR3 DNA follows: TGTGCCTGGAGTTCGAGGGGACAGACCGCAAAAAATTCACCCCTCCACTTT.

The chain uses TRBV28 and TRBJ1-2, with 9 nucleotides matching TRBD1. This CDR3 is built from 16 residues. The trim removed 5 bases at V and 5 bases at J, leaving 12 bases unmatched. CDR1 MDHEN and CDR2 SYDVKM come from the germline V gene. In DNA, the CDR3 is TGTGCCAGCAGTACAGAACAGGGGGCATCAGTTTATGGCTACACCTTC. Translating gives CASSTEQGASVYGYTF.

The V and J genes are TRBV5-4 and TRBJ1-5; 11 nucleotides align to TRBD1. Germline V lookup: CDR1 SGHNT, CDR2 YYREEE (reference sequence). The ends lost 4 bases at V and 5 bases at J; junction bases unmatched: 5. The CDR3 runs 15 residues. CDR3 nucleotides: TGTGCCAGCAGCCCTGGGACAGGGGGGGATCAGCCCCAGCATTTT. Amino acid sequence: CASSPGTGGDQPQHF.

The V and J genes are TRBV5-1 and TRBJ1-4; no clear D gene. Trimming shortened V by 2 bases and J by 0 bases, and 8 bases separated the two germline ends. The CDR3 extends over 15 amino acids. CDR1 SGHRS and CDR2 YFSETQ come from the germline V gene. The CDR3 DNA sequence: TGCGCCAGCAGCTTCCAACTTGCAACTAATGAAAAACTGTTTTTT. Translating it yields CASSFQLATNEKLFF.

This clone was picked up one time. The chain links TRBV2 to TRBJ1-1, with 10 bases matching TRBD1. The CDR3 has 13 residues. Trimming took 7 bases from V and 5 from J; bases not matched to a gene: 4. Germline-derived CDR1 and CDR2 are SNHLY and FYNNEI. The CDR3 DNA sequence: TGTGCCAGCATGGGGACAGGGGAAACTGAAGCTTTCTTT. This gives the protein CASMGTGETEAFF.

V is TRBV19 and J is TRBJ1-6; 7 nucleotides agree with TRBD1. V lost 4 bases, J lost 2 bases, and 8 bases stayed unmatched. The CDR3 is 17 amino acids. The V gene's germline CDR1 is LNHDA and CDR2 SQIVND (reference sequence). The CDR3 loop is CASSTFRQGAYNSPLHF. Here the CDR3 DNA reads TGTGCCAGTAGTACTTTCCGACAGGGAGCCTATAATTCACCCCTCCACTTT.

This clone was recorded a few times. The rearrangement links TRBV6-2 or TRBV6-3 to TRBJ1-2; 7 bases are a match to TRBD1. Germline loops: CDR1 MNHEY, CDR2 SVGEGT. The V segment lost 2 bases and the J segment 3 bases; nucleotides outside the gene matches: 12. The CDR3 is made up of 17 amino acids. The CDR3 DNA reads TGTGCCAGCAGTTACGAGACAGGGACCGGGGTGGACTATGGCTACACCTTC. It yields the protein CASSYETGTGVDYGYTF.

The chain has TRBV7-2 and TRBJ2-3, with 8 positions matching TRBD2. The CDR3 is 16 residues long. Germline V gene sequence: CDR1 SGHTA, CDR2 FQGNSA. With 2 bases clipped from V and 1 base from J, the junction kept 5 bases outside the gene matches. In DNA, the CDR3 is TGTGCCAGCAGCTTATTCTTGCGGGGGGGCACAGATACGCAGTATTTT. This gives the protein CASSLFLRGGTDTQYF.

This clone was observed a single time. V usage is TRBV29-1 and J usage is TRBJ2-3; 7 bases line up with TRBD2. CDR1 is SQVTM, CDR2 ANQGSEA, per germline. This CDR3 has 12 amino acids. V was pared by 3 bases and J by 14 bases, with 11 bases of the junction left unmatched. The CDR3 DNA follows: TGCAGCGTTGAGCCTGGGGCGGGGGACTCGTATTTT. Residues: CSVEPGAGDSYF.

As DNA, the CDR3 is TGCGCCAGCAGCGGCGGGGACAGGGGGCTGCACGAGCAGTACTTC. It encodes CASSGGDRGLHEQYF. This chain joins TRBV5-1 and TRBJ2-7, with 12 bases lining up with TRBD1. The CDR3 is 15 residues long. V dropped 4 bases and J dropped 5; count of bases not matched to a gene: 7. The germline gives CDR1 SGHRS, CDR2 YFSETQ. Complete variable domain (other parts from reference TRBV5-1 and TRBJ2-7): KAGVTQTPRYLIKTRGQQVTLSCSPISGHRSVSWYQQTPGQGLQFLFEYFSETQRNKGNFPGRFSGRQFSNSRSEMNVSTLELGDSALYLCASSGGDRGLHEQYFGPGTRLTVT.

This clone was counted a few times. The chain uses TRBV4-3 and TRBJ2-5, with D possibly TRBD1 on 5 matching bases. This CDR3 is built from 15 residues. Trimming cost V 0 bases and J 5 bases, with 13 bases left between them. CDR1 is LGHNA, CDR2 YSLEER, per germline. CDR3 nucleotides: TGCGCCAGCAGCCAAGACACAGGCACGTGGGAGACCCAGTACTTC. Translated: CASSQDTGTWETQYF.

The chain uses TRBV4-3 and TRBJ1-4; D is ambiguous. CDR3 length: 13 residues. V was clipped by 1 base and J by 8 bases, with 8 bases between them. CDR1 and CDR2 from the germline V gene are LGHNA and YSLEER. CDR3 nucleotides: TGCGCCAGCAGCCAAGGGACTCGGGAAAAACTGTTTTTT. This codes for CASSQGTREKLFF.

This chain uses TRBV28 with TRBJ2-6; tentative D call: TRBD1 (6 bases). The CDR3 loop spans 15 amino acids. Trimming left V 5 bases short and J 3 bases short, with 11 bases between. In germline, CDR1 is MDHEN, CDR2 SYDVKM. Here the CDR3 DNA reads TGTGCCAGCAGTCCTACAGGGTTTGGGGCCAACGTCCTGACTTTC. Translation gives CASSPTGFGANVLTF.

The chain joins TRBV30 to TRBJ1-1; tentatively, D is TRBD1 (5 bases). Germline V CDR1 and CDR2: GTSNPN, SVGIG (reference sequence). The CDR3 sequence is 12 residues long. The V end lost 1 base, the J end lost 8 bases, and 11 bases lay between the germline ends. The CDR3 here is CAWSGQKTEAFF. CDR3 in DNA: TGTGCCTGGAGTGGACAGAAGACCGAAGCTTTCTTT.

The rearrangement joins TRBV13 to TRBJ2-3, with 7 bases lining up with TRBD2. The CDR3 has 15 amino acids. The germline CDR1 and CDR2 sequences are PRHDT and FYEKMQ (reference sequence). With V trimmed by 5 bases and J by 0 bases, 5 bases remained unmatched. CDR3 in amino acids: CASSRGGASTDTQYF. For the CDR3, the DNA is TGTGCCAGCAGCCGGGGAGGGGCCAGCACAGATACGCAGTATTTT.

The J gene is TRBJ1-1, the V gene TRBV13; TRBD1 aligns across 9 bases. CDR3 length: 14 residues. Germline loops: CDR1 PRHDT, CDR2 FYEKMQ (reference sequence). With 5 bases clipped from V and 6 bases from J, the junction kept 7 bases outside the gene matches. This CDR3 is CASSTRDRASEAFF. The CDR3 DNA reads TGTGCCAGCAGCACCCGGGACAGGGCCTCTGAAGCTTTCTTT.

CDR3 in DNA: TGTGCCAGCTGTGTCGACAGGGGGAAGACCCAGTACTTC. This encodes CASCVDRGKTQYF. The chain has TRBV18 and TRBJ2-5; 9 positions agree with TRBD1. Germline V gives CDR1 KGHSH, CDR2 LQKENI. This CDR3 is 13 amino acids long. The V segment lost 7 bases and the J segment 6 bases; nucleotides outside the gene matches: 6.